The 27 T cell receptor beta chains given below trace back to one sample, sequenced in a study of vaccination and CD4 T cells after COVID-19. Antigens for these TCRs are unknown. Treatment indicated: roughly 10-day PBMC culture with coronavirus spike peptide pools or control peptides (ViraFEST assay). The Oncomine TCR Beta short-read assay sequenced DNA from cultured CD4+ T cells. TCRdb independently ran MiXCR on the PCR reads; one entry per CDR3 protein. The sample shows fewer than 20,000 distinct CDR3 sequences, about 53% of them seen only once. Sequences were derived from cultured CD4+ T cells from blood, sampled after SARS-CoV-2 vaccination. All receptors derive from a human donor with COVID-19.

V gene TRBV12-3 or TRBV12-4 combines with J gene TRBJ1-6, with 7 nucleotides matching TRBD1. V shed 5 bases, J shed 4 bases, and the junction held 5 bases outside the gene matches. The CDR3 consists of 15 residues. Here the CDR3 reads CASSPVRGYNSPLHF. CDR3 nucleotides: TGTGCCAGCAGTCCGGTCAGGGGGTATAATTCACCCCTCCACTTT.

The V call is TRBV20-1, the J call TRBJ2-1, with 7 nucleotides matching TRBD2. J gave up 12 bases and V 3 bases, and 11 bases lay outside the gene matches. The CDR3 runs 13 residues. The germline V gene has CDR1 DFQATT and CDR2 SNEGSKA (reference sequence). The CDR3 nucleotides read TGCAGTGCTAGCCAAGGCGGGGGAAAGGGGCAGTTCTTC. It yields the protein CSASQGGGKGQFF.

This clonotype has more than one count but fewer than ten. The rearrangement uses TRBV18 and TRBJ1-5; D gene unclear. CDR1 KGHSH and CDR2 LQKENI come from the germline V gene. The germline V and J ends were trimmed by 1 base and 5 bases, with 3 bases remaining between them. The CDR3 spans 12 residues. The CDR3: CASSPRDQPQHF. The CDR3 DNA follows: TGTGCCAGCTCACCACGGGATCAGCCCCAGCATTTT.

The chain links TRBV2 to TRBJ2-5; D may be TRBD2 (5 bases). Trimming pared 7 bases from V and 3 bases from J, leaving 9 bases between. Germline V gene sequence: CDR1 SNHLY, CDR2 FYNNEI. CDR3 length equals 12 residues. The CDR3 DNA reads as TGTGCCAGCATCGGGCGGGAAGAGACCCAGTACTTC. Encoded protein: CASIGREETQYF.

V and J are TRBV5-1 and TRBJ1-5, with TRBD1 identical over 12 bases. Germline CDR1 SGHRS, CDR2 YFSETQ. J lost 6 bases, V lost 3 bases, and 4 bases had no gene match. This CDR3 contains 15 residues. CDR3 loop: CASSSGTGGSQPQHF. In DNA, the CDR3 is TGCGCCAGCAGCTCCGGGACAGGGGGCAGTCAGCCCCAGCATTTT.

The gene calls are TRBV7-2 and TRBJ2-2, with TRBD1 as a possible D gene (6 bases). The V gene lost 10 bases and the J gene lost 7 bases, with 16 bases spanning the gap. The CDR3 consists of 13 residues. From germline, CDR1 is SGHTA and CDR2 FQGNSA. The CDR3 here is CATGHPWGGELFF. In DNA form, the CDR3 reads TGTGCCACGGGACATCCGTGGGGCGGGGAGCTGTTTTTT.

CDR3 region: CASSQDEAGGGTDTQYF. The CDR3 bases are TGTGCCAGCAGCCAAGATGAGGCGGGGGGCGGTACAGATACGCAGTATTTT. V and J are TRBV4-2 and TRBJ2-3; 8 nucleotides align to TRBD2. In germline, CDR1 is LGHNA, CDR2 YNFKEQ. CDR3 size: 17 residues. V lost 0 bases to trimming and J lost 3 bases; unmatched junction nucleotides: 8.

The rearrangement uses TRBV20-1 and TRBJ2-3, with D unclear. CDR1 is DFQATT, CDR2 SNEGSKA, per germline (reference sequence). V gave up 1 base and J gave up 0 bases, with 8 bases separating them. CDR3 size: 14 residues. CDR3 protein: CSARGRLSTDTQYF. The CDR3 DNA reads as TGCAGTGCTAGAGGGAGACTGAGCACAGATACGCAGTATTTT.

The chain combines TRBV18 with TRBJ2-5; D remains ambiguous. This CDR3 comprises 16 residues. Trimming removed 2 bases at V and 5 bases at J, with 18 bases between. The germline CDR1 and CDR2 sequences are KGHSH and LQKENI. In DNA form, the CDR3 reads TGTGCCAGCTCACCAGCGGACCCGCCGATAGACGAGACCCAGTACTTC. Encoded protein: CASSPADPPIDETQYF.

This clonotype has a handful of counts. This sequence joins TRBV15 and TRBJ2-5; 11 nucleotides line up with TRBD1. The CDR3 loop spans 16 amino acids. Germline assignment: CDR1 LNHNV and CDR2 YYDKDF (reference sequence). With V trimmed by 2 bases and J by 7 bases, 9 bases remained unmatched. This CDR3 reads CATSRLLGQGAGTQYF. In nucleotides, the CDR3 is TGTGCCACCAGCAGACTCCTAGGACAGGGGGCAGGGACCCAGTACTTC. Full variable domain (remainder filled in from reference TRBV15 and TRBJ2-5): DAMVIQNPRYQVTQFGKPVTLSCSQTLNHNVMYWYQQKSSQAPKLLFHYYDKDFNNEADTPDNFQSRRPNTSFCFLDIRSPGLGDTAMYLCATSRLLGQGAGTQYFGPGTRLLVL.

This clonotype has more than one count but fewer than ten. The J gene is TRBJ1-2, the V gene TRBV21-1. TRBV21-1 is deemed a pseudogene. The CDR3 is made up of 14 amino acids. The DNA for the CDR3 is TGTGCCAGCAGCAAAGTTACCGGTAACTATGGCTACACCTTC. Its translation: CASSKVTGNYGYTF.

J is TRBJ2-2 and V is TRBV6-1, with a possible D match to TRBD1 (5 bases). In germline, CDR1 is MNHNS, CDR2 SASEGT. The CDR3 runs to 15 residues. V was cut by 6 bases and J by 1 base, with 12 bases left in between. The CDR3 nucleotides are TGTGCCAGCAGCCAGGGTTTCCAGAACACCGGGGAGCTGTTTTTT. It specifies CASSQGFQNTGELFF.

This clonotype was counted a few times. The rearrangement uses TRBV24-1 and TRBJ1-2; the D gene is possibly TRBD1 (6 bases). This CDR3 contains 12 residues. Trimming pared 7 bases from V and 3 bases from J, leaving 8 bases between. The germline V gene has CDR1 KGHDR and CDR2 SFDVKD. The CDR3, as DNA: TGTGCCACCAGGGGACAAGACTATGGCTACACCTTC. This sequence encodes CATRGQDYGYTF.

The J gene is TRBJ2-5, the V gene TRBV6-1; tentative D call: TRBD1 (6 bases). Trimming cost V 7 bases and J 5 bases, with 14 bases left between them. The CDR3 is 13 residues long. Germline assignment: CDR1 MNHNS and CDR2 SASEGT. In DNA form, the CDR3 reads TGTGCCAGCACCATGGACAGAGGGGAGACCCAGTACTTC. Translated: CASTMDRGETQYF.

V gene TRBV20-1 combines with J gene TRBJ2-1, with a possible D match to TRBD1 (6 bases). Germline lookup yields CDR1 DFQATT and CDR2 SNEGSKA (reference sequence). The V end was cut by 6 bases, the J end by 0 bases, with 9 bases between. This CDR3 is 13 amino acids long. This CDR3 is CSARGGSYNEQFF. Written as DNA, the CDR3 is TGCAGTGCCCGAGGGGGCTCCTACAATGAGCAGTTCTTC.

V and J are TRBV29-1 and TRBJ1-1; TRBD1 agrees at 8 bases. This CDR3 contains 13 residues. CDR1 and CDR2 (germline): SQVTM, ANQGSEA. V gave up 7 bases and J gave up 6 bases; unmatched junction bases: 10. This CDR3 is CSAPRTGIAEAFF. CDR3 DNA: TGCAGCGCCCCTCGGACAGGGATCGCTGAAGCTTTCTTT.

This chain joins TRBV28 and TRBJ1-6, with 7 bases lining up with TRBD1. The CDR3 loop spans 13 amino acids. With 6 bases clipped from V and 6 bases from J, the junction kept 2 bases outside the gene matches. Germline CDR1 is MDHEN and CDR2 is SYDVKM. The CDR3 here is CASRGQVNSPLHF. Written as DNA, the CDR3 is TGTGCCAGCAGAGGACAGGTTAATTCACCCCTCCACTTT.

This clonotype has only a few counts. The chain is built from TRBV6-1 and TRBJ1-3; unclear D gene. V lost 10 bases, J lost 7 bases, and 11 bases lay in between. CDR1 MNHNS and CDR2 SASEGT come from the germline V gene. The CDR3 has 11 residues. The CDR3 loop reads CATQLGNTIYF. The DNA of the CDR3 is TGTGCCACCCAGTTAGGGAACACCATATATTTT.

The CDR3 is CAISVQTGGRPGNTIYF. DNA of the CDR3: TGTGCCATCAGTGTCCAGACAGGGGGGCGACCTGGAAACACCATATATTTT. This chain uses TRBV10-3 with TRBJ1-3; 9 nucleotides line up with TRBD1. CDR3 length: 17 amino acids. Germline V CDR1 and CDR2: ENHRY, SYGVKD. V lost 4 bases to trimming and J lost 2 bases; unmatched junction nucleotides: 9.

The CDR3 reads CASRVTGKGGQPQHF. The CDR3 DNA reads TGTGCCAGCAGGGTCACAGGGAAAGGCGGTCAGCCCCAGCATTTT. The gene calls are TRBV21-1 and TRBJ1-5; the listed D gene, TRBD1, was not tested against the DNA. TRBV21-1 is classified as a pseudogene. The CDR3 covers 15 residues.

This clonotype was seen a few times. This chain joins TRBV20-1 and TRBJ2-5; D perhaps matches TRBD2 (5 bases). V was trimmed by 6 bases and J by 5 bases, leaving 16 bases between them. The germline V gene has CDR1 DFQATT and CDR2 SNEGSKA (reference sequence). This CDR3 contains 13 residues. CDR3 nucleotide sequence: TGCAGTGCCACCGAGGGAGCGCGCGAGACCCAGTACTTC. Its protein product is CSATEGARETQYF.

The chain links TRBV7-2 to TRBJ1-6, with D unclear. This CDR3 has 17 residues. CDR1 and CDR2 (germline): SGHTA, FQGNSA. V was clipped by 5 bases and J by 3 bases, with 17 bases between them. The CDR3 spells CASSRWLDRRYNSPLHF. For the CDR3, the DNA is TGTGCCAGCAGCCGATGGCTGGACCGCCGCTATAATTCACCCCTCCACTTT.

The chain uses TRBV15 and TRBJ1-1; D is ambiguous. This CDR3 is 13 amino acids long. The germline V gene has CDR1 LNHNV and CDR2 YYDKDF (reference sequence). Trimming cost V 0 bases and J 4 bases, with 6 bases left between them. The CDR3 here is CATSRDPGTEAFF. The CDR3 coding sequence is TGTGCCACCAGCAGAGATCCTGGCACTGAAGCTTTCTTT.

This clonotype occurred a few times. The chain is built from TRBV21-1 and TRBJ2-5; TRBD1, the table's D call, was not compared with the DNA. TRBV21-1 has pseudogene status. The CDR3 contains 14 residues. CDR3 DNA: TGTGCCAGCAGACGTGGGGGGTCATGGGAGACCCAGTACTTC. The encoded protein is CASRRGGSWETQYF.

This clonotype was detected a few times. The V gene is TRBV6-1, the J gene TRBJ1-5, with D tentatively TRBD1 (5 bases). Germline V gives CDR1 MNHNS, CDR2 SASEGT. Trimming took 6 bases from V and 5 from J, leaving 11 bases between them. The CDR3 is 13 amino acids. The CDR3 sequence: CASRSDSYQPQHF. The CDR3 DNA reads TGTGCCAGCAGGTCTGACAGTTATCAGCCCCAGCATTTT.

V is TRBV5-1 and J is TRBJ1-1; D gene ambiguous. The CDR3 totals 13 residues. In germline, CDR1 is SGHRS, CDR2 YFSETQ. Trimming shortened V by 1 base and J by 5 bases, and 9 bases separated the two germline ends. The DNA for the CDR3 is TGCGCCAGCAGCTTGATGAGGGAAACTGAAGCTTTCTTT. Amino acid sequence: CASSLMRETEAFF.

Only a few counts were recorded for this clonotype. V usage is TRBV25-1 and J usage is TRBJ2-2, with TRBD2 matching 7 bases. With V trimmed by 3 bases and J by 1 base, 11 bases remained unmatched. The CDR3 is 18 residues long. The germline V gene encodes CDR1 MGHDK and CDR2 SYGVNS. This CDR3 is CASSDTRGKRGNTGELFF. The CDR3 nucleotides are TGTGCCAGCAGTGATACTCGTGGGAAGCGGGGGAACACCGGGGAGCTGTTTTTT.